The present T cell receptor beta chain was sequenced within a study of human CD8 memory T cell subsets (dated by TCRdb to 2020 to 2021). Turning to the overall study: To assess how stem-like (TSTEM), progenitor exhausted-like (TPEX) and effector memory CD8+ T cell subsets are clonally related, the TCRbeta repertoires of these three subsets were compared. Six or seven donors each provided TSTEM, TPEX and effector memory subsets, from which TCRbeta repertoires were obtained. Broad study findings and their caveats: Sequencing was limited to TCRbeta chains, and the repertoire comparisons were based on six donors analyzed with paired t-tests and Bonferroni correction. Normalized Shannon-Wiener diversity was similarly high in TSTEM and TPEX subsets, while effector memory subsets were less diverse by comparison. Chao1 estimates suggested greater repertoire diversity in TSTEM than in TPEX subsets, potentially reflecting a broader range of specificities. Although both stem-like subsets shared clonotypes with effector memory cells, the overlap between TSTEM and TPEX repertoires was minimal, suggesting distinct antigen spectra for the TSTEM and TPEX subsets.

A Human TCR Profiling Kit was used to prepare UMI-labeled 5' RACE TCRbeta libraries. Every TCRbeta library was prepared in parallel with an identical number of PCR cycles. From the authors' description of their analysis: Each TCRbeta library contained between about 2,900 and 20,000 functional CDR3beta clonotypes. MIGEC 1.2.9 handled UMI extraction and consensus assembly, with a minimum of three reads required per UMI. In-frame CDR3beta repertoires were extracted with MiXCR 3.0.3. After each sample was downsampled to 42,000 randomly selected UMIs, diversity metrics were computed in VDJtools 1.2.1. Repertoire overlap metrics D, R and F2 were calculated in VDJtools for the top 3,000 clones of each sample pair. With the reads reprocessed by TCRdb, a single entry stands for each CDR3 protein sequence and no DNA is reported. What appears here as the V and J calls and clone size reflects TCRdb's work, not the paper's. The sample table includes 12,000 or so distinct CDR3 sequences. The ten top clones hold approximately 14% of the sample.

To note about this clonotype: It lacks a known antigen.

Density gradient separation was used to isolate peripheral blood mononuclear cells from buffy coats of healthy donors. The study enriched total CD8+ T cells through negative magnetic separation using EasySep or MojoSort CD8+ T cell isolation kits. For each subset, total RNA was extracted using an RNeasy Mini Kit from duplicate vials of about 150,000 sorted CD8+ T cells. PBMCs were used either fresh or after cryopreservation in fetal bovine serum containing around 10% DMSO. CD8+ T cell subsets were sorted to purity by fluorescence-activated cell sorting on a FACSAria III. The CDR3 measures 14 amino acids from cysteine to phenylalanine. Only the protein is available. Looking up the germline V gene (reference sequence) yields CDR1 MNHEY and CDR2 SMNVEV.

The chain uses TRBV27 and TRBJ1-1; TCRdb names TRBD1, which stays unverified in the absence of DNA. This clonotype was obtained from a human donor in good health. Material: CD8+ T cells from PBMCs. For the CDR3, the sequence is CASSYGGAGTEAFF.